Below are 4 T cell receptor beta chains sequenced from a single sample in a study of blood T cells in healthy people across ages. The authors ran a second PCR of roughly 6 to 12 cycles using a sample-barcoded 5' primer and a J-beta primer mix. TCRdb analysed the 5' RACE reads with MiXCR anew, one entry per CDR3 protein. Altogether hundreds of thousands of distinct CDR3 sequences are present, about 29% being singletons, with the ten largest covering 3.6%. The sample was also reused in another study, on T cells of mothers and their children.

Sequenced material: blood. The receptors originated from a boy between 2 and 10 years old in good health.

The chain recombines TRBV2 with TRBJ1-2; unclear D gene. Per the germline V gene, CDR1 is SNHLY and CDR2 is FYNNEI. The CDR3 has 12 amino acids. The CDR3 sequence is CGKHRVGYGYTF. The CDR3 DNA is TGTGGGAAACACCGAGTGGGCTATGGCTACACCTTC.

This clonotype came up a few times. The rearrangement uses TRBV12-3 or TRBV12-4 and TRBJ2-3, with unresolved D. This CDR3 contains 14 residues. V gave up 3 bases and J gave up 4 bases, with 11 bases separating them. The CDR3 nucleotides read TGTGCCAGCAGTTTCTTAGTGGGATCAGATACGCAGTATTTT. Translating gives CASSFLVGSDTQYF.

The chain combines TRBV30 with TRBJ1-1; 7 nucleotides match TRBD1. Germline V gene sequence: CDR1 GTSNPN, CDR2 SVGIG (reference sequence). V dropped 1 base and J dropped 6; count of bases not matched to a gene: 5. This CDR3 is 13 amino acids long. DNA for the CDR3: TGTGCCTGGAGTGGGGCAGGGGGTCCTGAAGCTTTCTTT. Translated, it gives CAWSGAGGPEAFF.

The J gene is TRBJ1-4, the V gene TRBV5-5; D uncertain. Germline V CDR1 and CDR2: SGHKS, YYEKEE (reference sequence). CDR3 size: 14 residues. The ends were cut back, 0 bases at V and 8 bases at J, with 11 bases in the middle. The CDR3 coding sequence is TGTGCCAGCAGCTTGGTGGTAGGGAGCGAAAAACTGTTTTTT. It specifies CASSLVVGSEKLFF.